Each of the 19 T cell receptor beta chains below was sequenced from the same sample in a study of shared clonotypes between healthy human individuals. The repertoire was sequenced with immunoSEQ multiplex PCR; TCRdb's copy has only in-frame clones and lacks some. This sample has about 560,000 clones; around three quarters occur once, and the top ten carry more than 10%. Sequencing used PBMCs. Receptors were obtained from a middle-aged woman in good health. Some clones in this sample may be carry-over from other donors' samples.

The J gene is TRBJ2-1, the V gene TRBV4-2; a weak D match, TRBD1 (6 bases). V was trimmed by 1 base and J by 10 bases, leaving 11 bases between them. Germline V gene lookup returns CDR1 LGHNA and CDR2 YNFKEQ. The CDR3 sequence is 13 residues long. The CDR3 DNA follows: TGTGCCAGCAGCCAAGTTCGCCAGGGGGAGCAGTTCTTC. This gives the protein CASSQVRQGEQFF.

The chain is built from TRBV27 and TRBJ2-7, with TRBD2 matching 7 bases. The CDR3 is 14 amino acids. The J segment lost 0 bases and the V segment lost 5 bases, leaving 4 bases of the junction unmatched. From germline, CDR1 is MNHEY and CDR2 SMNVEV (reference sequence). The CDR3 is CASSRLASSYEQYF. The CDR3 nucleotides read TGTGCCAGCAGTAGACTAGCCAGCTCCTACGAGCAGTACTTC.

This clone was found once. The CDR3 is CASSFASAGELFF. The CDR3, as DNA: TGTGCCAGCAGTTTCGCTAGCGCCGGGGAGCTGTTTTTT. The chain joins TRBV27 to TRBJ2-2; possibly TRBD2 for D (6 bases). The CDR3 contains 13 residues. Germline V gives CDR1 MNHEY, CDR2 SMNVEV (reference sequence). V lost 3 bases and J 6 bases, leaving 8 bases between the germline ends.

J is TRBJ2-7 and V is TRBV28; tentative D call: TRBD2 (5 bases). Germline values: CDR1 MDHEN, CDR2 SYDVKM. V lost 6 bases and J lost 5, with 20 bases in between. This CDR3 is 15 amino acids long. The CDR3 sequence is CASSPPRSGDDEQYF. The CDR3 DNA follows: TGTGCCAGCAGCCCACCCCGTTCCGGGGATGACGAGCAGTACTTC.

This chain links TRBV6-1 with TRBJ2-5; D gene unclear. Per the germline V gene, CDR1 is MNHNS and CDR2 is SASEGT. This CDR3 contains 11 residues. Trimming pared 6 bases from V and 5 bases from J, leaving 7 bases between. The DNA for the CDR3 is TGTGCCAGCAGCATCGGGGAGACCCAGTACTTC. Protein: CASSIGETQYF.

The CDR3 coding sequence is TGTGCCAGCACCCCTCGCTTCAGTGACAATCAGCCCCAGCATTTT. Its protein is CASTPRFSDNQPQHF. The chain is built from TRBV28 and TRBJ1-5; D ambiguous. The V gene lost 7 bases and the J gene lost 3 bases, with 16 bases spanning the gap. Per germline, CDR1 MDHEN and CDR2 SYDVKM. There are 15 residues in the CDR3.

The chain couples TRBV27 to TRBJ1-2; D is unresolved. Germline V gene data show CDR1 as MNHEY and CDR2 as SMNVEV (reference sequence). This CDR3 is built from 13 residues. V lost 2 bases, J lost 4 bases, and 8 bases lay in between. For the CDR3, the DNA is TGTGCCAGCAGTTTAAATTTCCTCTATGGCTACACCTTC. It is translated as CASSLNFLYGYTF.

The gene calls are TRBV19 and TRBJ1-5; no clear D. Between the trimmed V and J ends, which lost 6 bases and 1 base, there was a span of 10 bases. The CDR3 is 14 amino acids. Germline loops: CDR1 LNHDA, CDR2 SQIVND (reference sequence). CDR3 DNA sequence: TGTGCCAGTAGGTATTTATGGAGCAATCAGCCCCAGCATTTT. Translating gives CASRYLWSNQPQHF.

In its sample, this clone was seen many times. The V call is TRBV4-3, the J call TRBJ2-2, with a tentative D call TRBD2 (6 bases). Germline values: CDR1 LGHNA, CDR2 YSLEER. The V and J ends lost 0 bases and 6 bases respectively, with 11 bases between them. The CDR3 loop spans 15 amino acids. The CDR3 DNA sequence: TGCGCCAGCAGCCAAGATCTGGAGGGCCCCGGGGAGCTGTTTTTT. This codes for CASSQDLEGPGELFF.

CDR3: CASTGLTDTQYF. In nucleotides, the CDR3 is TGTGCCAGCACCGGCCTGACAGATACGCAGTATTTT. V gene TRBV2 combines with J gene TRBJ2-3; D is ambiguous. Germline loops: CDR1 SNHLY, CDR2 FYNNEI. Trimming removed 7 bases at V and 3 bases at J, with 8 bases between. This CDR3 has 12 amino acids.

The chain links TRBV5-4 to TRBJ2-7; 8 nucleotides line up with TRBD1. V shed 2 bases, J shed 6 bases, and the junction held 4 bases outside the gene matches. CDR3 length: 13 residues. CDR1 and CDR2 (germline): SGHNT, YYREEE (reference sequence). Here the CDR3 DNA reads TGTGCCAGCAGCTTTGGGGGGACAGGCGAGCAGTACTTC. Translation gives CASSFGGTGEQYF.

This clone appeared a single time. The rearrangement uses TRBV7-6 and TRBJ2-3; D uncertain. V dropped 8 bases and J dropped 4 bases, with 13 bases sitting between them. Germline loops: CDR1 SGHVS, CDR2 FNYEAQ. This CDR3 contains 13 residues. This CDR3 is CASAAPPADTQYF. In DNA, the CDR3 is TGTGCCAGCGCGGCCCCGCCGGCAGATACGCAGTATTTT.

This clone was counted a few times. The chain has TRBV5-1 and TRBJ2-7, with TRBD1 as a possible D gene (6 bases). CDR3 length: 14 amino acids. The V end was cut by 1 base, the J end by 2 bases, with 10 bases between. Germline CDR1 SGHRS, CDR2 YFSETQ. This CDR3 reads CASSLSQGPYEQYF. The DNA for the CDR3 is TGCGCCAGCAGCTTGAGTCAGGGGCCCTACGAGCAGTACTTC.

This rearrangement joins TRBV5-6 to TRBJ2-7; weak D call: TRBD2 (6 bases). CDR1 is SGHDT, CDR2 YYEEEE, per germline. The CDR3 totals 14 residues. V was shortened by 1 base and J by 4 bases, with 12 bases between the two germline ends. CDR3 bases: TGTGCCAGCAGCTTGAGTGGTGGGAGGTACGAGCAGTACTTC. This sequence encodes CASSLSGGRYEQYF.

There are many counts of this clone. V usage is TRBV4-2 and J usage is TRBJ2-2, with 7 bases identical to TRBD2. V shed 1 base and J 4 bases; nucleotides not matched to a gene: 12. The CDR3 spans 18 residues. CDR1 LGHNA and CDR2 YNFKEQ come from the germline V gene. The CDR3 nucleotides read TGTGCCAGCAGCCAAGTCGGGGCGGGAGCTTCGGGCACCGGGGAGCTGTTTTTT. Translating it yields CASSQVGAGASGTGELFF.

The chain has TRBV5-6 and TRBJ1-1; no clear D. This CDR3 region has 15 residues. Trimming took 4 bases from V and 4 from J, leaving 17 bases between them. The germline V gene has CDR1 SGHDT and CDR2 YYEEEE. The CDR3 DNA sequence: TGTGCCAGCAGCGCTGGTACGGGGTGGCGCACTGAAGCTTTCTTT. It is translated as CASSAGTGWRTEAFF.

The chain couples TRBV7-9 to TRBJ2-5; D gene ambiguous. The CDR3 contains 12 residues. Germline CDR1 and CDR2: SEHNR and FQNEAQ (reference sequence). The V gene lost 1 base and the J gene lost 11 bases, with 11 bases spanning the gap. The CDR3 nucleotides are TGTGCCAGCAGCTTAGTGGCCCCTGATCAGTACTTC. Amino acid sequence: CASSLVAPDQYF.

The J gene is TRBJ1-2, the V gene TRBV6-6, with D possibly TRBD1 on 5 matching bases. CDR3 size: 16 residues. Germline lookup yields CDR1 MNHNY and CDR2 SVGAGI (reference sequence). V dropped 0 bases and J dropped 4 bases, with 15 bases sitting between them. CDR3 DNA: TGTGCCAGCAGTTACTCGACGTACAGGAAACCCTATGGCTACACCTTC. The encoded protein is CASSYSTYRKPYGYTF.

The rearrangement uses TRBV7-9 and TRBJ2-1, with 9 bases aligning to TRBD2. J lost 5 bases, V lost 2 bases, and 4 bases had no gene match. The CDR3 runs 15 residues. Germline loops: CDR1 SEHNR, CDR2 FQNEAQ (reference sequence). CDR3 nucleotides: TGTGCCAGCAGCTTACGTCTAGCGGGGCACAATGAGCAGTTCTTC. It specifies CASSLRLAGHNEQFF.